The rows below give T cell receptor beta chains drawn from one sample of a study of blood T cell repertoires in COVID-19. Here immunoSEQ multiplex PCR was the method, and the copy in TCRdb shows in-frame clones only, minus some. This table holds 24,000 or so clones, roughly 90% found once. Sample: peripheral blood. These TCRs come from a woman older than 75 with active or convalescent COVID-19. Each CDR3 is given without its conserved first and last residue.

TRBJ2-5,TRBV6-5,ASSYDRGMKETQY
TRBJ2-3,TRBV7-9,ASSLRQAPDTQY
TRBJ2-7,TRBV9,ASSATGRLREQY
TRBJ2-7,TRBV29-1,SVGGLAGDYEQY
TRBJ2-3,TRBV20-1,SASTGASGRDTQY
TRBJ1-1,TRBV29-1,SVEQGTTEAF
TRBJ2-7,TRBV19,ASTKAQGSYEQY
TRBJ2-1,TRBV5-1,ASSLGTSGNEQF
TRBJ2-1,TRBV9,ASSVEFRAPYNEQF
TRBJ1-6,TRBV4-1,ASSQTRRGSGYNSPLH
TRBJ1-1,TRBV7-9,ASSSDRRNTEAF
TRBJ1-5,TRBV30,AWSRDSNQPQH
TRBJ2-7,TRBV11-2,ASSLVLKGAYEQY
TRBJ1-2,TRBV30,AWSVGTGILVYGYT
TRBJ1-3,TRBV27,ASSFSSGNTIY
TRBJ1-1,TRBV6-2/TRBV6-3,ASSWANTEAF
TRBJ2-1,TRBV28,ASSFGGRLSYNEQF
TRBJ1-1,TRBV28,ASSLSHGNTEAF
TRBJ2-1,TRBV28,ASRGGGNYNEQF
TRBJ2-5,TRBV21-1,ASIGGY
TRBJ1-1,TRBV7-2,ASSLQGSTEAF
TRBJ2-4,TRBV14,ASSPRRGLDIQY
TRBJ2-7,TRBV19,ASSRGVGGGDLYEQY
TRBJ1-6,TRBV19,ASSIQGNNSPLH
TRBJ1-2,TRBV3-1/TRBV3-2,ASSQGRGGAGYT
TRBJ1-5,TRBV6-5,ASSSWGSNQPQH
TRBJ1-2,TRBV7-9,ASTGVRNYGYT
TRBJ1-5,TRBV7-2,ASSLEQGTPWPQH
TRBJ2-5,TRBV5-1,ASSPTSGGQETQY
TRBJ1-2,TRBV3-1/TRBV3-2,ASSPRQGYGYT
TRBJ2-7,TRBV27,ASSWSGGPAGEQY
TRBJ2-3,TRBV29-1,SVEDRAYRARTDTQY
TRBJ1-1,TRBV25-1,ASRPGGDTEAF
TRBJ1-2,TRBV27,ASSYSNNYGYT
TRBJ2-1,TRBV11-2,ASSLDHPLAGSGNEQF
TRBJ2-3,TRBV6-2/TRBV6-3,ASSRLGSTDTQY
TRBJ2-3,TRBV10-3,AISQGLITDTQY
TRBJ2-1,TRBV6-5,ASSYSGGHEQF
TRBJ1-1,TRBV27,ASSPDRIRYTEAF
TRBJ1-2,TRBV24-1,ATSEAGTMNYGYT
TRBJ2-5,TRBV11-1,ASSLTPGRDQETQY